Each of the 20 T cell receptor beta chains below was sequenced from the same sample in a study of beta chain features in type 1 diabetes. Study observations and caveats: People with Type 1 diabetes carried modestly yet significantly shorter TCRB CDR3s in all four CD4+ subsets.

Antigen specificity for these receptors is unknown. Investigators reverse transcribed all isolated RNA, so they sequenced expressed TCRB transcripts. Clones were sequenced by immunoSEQ multiplex PCR, and TCRdb holds only the in-frame ones, with some missing. The sample has roughly 330,000 clones, roughly 14% seen once; the top ten hold about 0.015%. Specimen: naive CD4+ T cells from blood. The source of these receptors is a woman under 30 with type 1 diabetes.

The chain carries TRBV5-1 and TRBJ1-2; 7 nucleotides agree with TRBD1. There are 13 residues in the CDR3. Germline lookup yields CDR1 SGHRS and CDR2 YFSETQ. J lost 5 bases, V lost 6 bases, and 7 bases had no gene match. The CDR3 region is CASTPDRSYGYTF. CDR3 bases: TGCGCCAGCACCCCGGACAGGTCTTATGGCTACACCTTC.

J is TRBJ1-1 and V is TRBV5-4, with 9 positions matching TRBD1. This CDR3 contains 18 residues. Trimming at V came to 0 bases and at J to 0 bases, leaving 9 bases not matched to a gene. Germline V gene lookup returns CDR1 SGHNT and CDR2 YYREEE (reference sequence). The CDR3 nucleotides read TGTGCCAGCAGCTTGGCGAAACAGGGGGCTCTCATGAACACTGAAGCTTTCTTT. Protein product: CASSLAKQGALMNTEAFF.

This clone has more than one count but fewer than ten. The chain has TRBV19 and TRBJ2-6; D unclear. CDR1 is LNHDA, CDR2 SQIVND, per germline (reference sequence). Trimming cost V 3 bases and J 2 bases, with 14 bases left between them. This CDR3 is 17 amino acids long. The CDR3 sequence is CASSISIGGTGANVLTF. In DNA, the CDR3 is TGTGCCAGTAGTATTAGTATCGGTGGTACTGGGGCCAACGTCCTGACTTTC.

CDR3 in amino acids: CASSQDSGLAGVVNEQFF. In DNA, the CDR3 is TGCGCCAGCAGCCAAGATAGTGGACTAGCGGGAGTAGTGAATGAGCAGTTCTTC. The gene calls are TRBV4-1 and TRBJ2-1; 13 bases map to TRBD2. This CDR3 is built from 18 residues. Germline values: CDR1 MGHRA, CDR2 YSYEKL. V dropped 0 bases and J dropped 7; count of bases not matched to a gene: 9.

This clone appeared a few times. J is TRBJ2-7 and V is TRBV5-1, with 7 bases identical to TRBD1. The CDR3 runs 14 residues. V gave up 2 bases and J gave up 1 base; unmatched junction bases: 3. Germline lookup yields CDR1 SGHRS and CDR2 YFSETQ. CDR3 region: CASSFSTGSYEQYV. For the CDR3, the DNA is TGCGCCAGCAGCTTTTCGACAGGGTCCTACGAGCAGTACGTC.

This clone has only a few counts. This chain connects TRBV28 to TRBJ2-7; the D gene is possibly TRBD2 (7 bases). Germline lookup yields CDR1 MDHEN and CDR2 SYDVKM. The CDR3 has 13 amino acids. V dropped 6 bases and J dropped 4 bases, with 13 bases sitting between them. Here the CDR3 DNA reads TGTGCCAGCAGCATAGGGGGGGGATACGAGCAGTACGTC. As protein: CASSIGGGYEQYV.

There are a few counts of this clone. The chain carries TRBV5-1 and TRBJ2-1; TRBD1 might be the D (6 bases). Deletions cut 4 bases from V and 0 bases from J, with 11 bases between. Germline values: CDR1 SGHRS, CDR2 YFSETQ. The CDR3 covers 15 residues. The CDR3 DNA reads TGCGCCAGCAGCCAAACAGGGAGCTCCTACAATGAGCAGTTCTTC. Its translation: CASSQTGSSYNEQFF. The whole variable domain, remainder taken from reference TRBV5-1 and TRBJ2-1, is KAGVTQTPRYLIKTRGQQVTLSCSPISGHRSVSWYQQTPGQGLQFLFEYFSETQRNKGNFPGRFSGRQFSNSRSEMNVSTLELGDSALYLCASSQTGSSYNEQFFGPGTRLTVL.

In its sample, this clone was seen a few times. The J gene is TRBJ2-7, the V gene TRBV18; TRBD2 might be the D (6 bases). The CDR3 totals 15 residues. Per germline, CDR1 KGHSH and CDR2 LQKENI. V was trimmed by 3 bases and J by 6 bases, leaving 18 bases between them. Here the CDR3 DNA reads TGTGCCAGCTCACCCTCCGGCGGGGTCCTGGGCGAGCAGTACGTC. Encoded protein: CASSPSGGVLGEQYV.

This clone was observed a few times. This chain connects TRBV5-1 to TRBJ1-2, with D perhaps matching TRBD1 (5 bases). V was shortened by 0 bases and J by 0 bases, with 9 bases between the two germline ends. The CDR3 loop spans 15 amino acids. Per germline, CDR1 SGHRS and CDR2 YFSETQ. The CDR3 nucleotides read TGCGCCAGCAGCTTGGATAGGGGAACTAACTATGGCTACACCTTC. Protein product: CASSLDRGTNYGYTF.

DNA for the CDR3: TGTGCCAGCAGCTTAGCGGGATGGACATCAGAGCAGTTCTTC. This translates into CASSLAGWTSEQFF. The chain recombines TRBV7-2 with TRBJ2-1, with D maybe TRBD1 (5 bases). CDR3 length: 14 residues. Trimming took off 0 bases at V and 10 bases at J, with 13 bases between the two ends. CDR1 and CDR2 from the germline V gene are SGHTA and FQGNSA.

This clone was detected only a few times. The CDR3: CASSPGTGGNQPQHF. The DNA for the CDR3 is TGTGCCAGCAGCCCCGGGACAGGGGGGAATCAGCCCCAGCATTTT. J is TRBJ1-5 and V is TRBV7-2, with 11 positions matching TRBD1. V lost 5 bases, J lost 4 bases, and 4 bases stayed unmatched. Germline lookup yields CDR1 SGHTA and CDR2 FQGNSA. This CDR3 has 15 residues.

A few counts support this clone. V is TRBV11-2 and J is TRBJ2-1; maybe TRBD2 (6 bases). CDR1 and CDR2 from the germline V gene are SGHAT and FQNNGV. The CDR3 covers 18 residues. Trimming left V 4 bases short and J 3 bases short, with 22 bases between. In DNA form, the CDR3 reads TGTGCCAGCAGCTCACCCCTAGTCGGGAGAACTATCTACAATGAGCAGTTCTTC. Protein sequence: CASSSPLVGRTIYNEQFF.

This clone has only a few counts. The chain uses TRBV27 and TRBJ2-7; weak D call: TRBD2 (6 bases). The CDR3 sequence is 13 residues long. The germline CDR1 and CDR2 sequences are MNHEY and SMNVEV (reference sequence). Trimming shortened V by 6 bases and J by 4 bases, and 13 bases separated the two germline ends. CDR3 nucleotide sequence: TGTGCCAGCAGCGGGAGAGGGCGGTACGAGCAGTACGTC. This encodes CASSGRGRYEQYV.

Only a few counts were recorded for this clone. The chain joins TRBV18 to TRBJ2-5; TRBD2 matches at 11 bases. The CDR3 extends over 16 amino acids. V shed 5 bases and J 2 bases; nucleotides not matched to a gene: 7. Germline-derived CDR1 and CDR2 are KGHSH and LQKENI. In DNA, the CDR3 is TGTGCCAGCTCATCGCTAGCGGGAGGAGGTCAAGAGACCCAGTACTTC. This codes for CASSSLAGGGQETQYF.

This clone showed up just a few times. This sequence joins TRBV7-9 and TRBJ2-3; D not resolved. Trimming removed 5 bases at V and 1 base at J, with 4 bases between. Germline CDR1 is SEHNR and CDR2 is FQNEAQ (reference sequence). This CDR3 has 12 residues. CDR3 loop: CASSPGTDTQYF. In DNA, the CDR3 is TGTGCCAGCAGCCCCGGCACAGATACGCAGTATTTT.

This clone was detected ten times or more. The V call is TRBV29-1, the J call TRBJ1-5, with 8 bases fitting TRBD1. Unmatched junction bases numbered 9, after V lost 7 bases and J lost 7 bases. This CDR3 contains 13 residues. Per germline, CDR1 SQVTM and CDR2 ANQGSEA. CDR3 bases: TGCAGCGGTGGACAGGGAAAAGGACAGCCCCAGCATTTT. Protein product: CSGGQGKGQPQHF.

A few counts support this clone. The rearrangement uses TRBV7-9 and TRBJ2-2; 10 bases map to TRBD2. This CDR3 has 15 residues. Germline lookup yields CDR1 SEHNR and CDR2 FQNEAQ (reference sequence). The junction had 3 bases not matched to a gene; V was cut back by 4 bases and J by 4 bases. The CDR3: CASSSGLARTGELFF. CDR3 nucleotide sequence: TGTGCCAGCAGCTCGGGACTAGCGCGCACCGGGGAGCTGTTTTTT.

This clone was observed a handful of times. The chain joins TRBV5-1 to TRBJ2-7, with 14 bases lining up with TRBD2. Germline assignment: CDR1 SGHRS and CDR2 YFSETQ. J was trimmed by 5 bases and V by 0 bases; bases with no gene match: 4. CDR3 length equals 16 residues. The CDR3 protein is CASSLGLAGGFNEQYF. The DNA for the CDR3 is TGCGCCAGCAGCTTGGGACTAGCGGGAGGGTTCAACGAGCAGTACTTC.

The table lists this clone with a few counts. The chain links TRBV5-1 to TRBJ2-5, with a weak D call TRBD2 (5 bases). Germline V lookup: CDR1 SGHRS, CDR2 YFSETQ. V was shortened by 4 bases and J by 1 base, with 11 bases between the two germline ends. The CDR3 is made up of 14 amino acids. In DNA, the CDR3 is TGCGCCAGCAGCCATGAGGGAACCCAAGAGACCCAGTACTTC. It encodes CASSHEGTQETQYF.

The sample holds a few counts of this clone. The rearrangement uses TRBV29-1 and TRBJ1-1; weak D call: TRBD1 (5 bases). Germline CDR1 is SQVTM and CDR2 is ANQGSEA. The V and J ends lost 2 bases and 2 bases respectively, with 12 bases between them. The CDR3 loop spans 14 amino acids. CDR3 sequence reads: CSVEMGQGNTEAFF. The CDR3 DNA is TGCAGCGTTGAAATGGGGCAGGGAAACACTGAAGCTTTCTTT.